The entry below gives a single TCR beta chain sequence along with its context. Antigen: not known. These data are taken from a study of cytomegalovirus exposure and HLA in healthy donors. Overall study: Approximately 180 million T cells yielded 120 million or so unique TCR beta sequences, as an earlier analysis found. Points from the study as a whole: The study carried out a later analysis of TCR beta sequences. It associated 15,000 to 20,000 of them with specific HLA alleles at a false discovery rate of 0.05. Among TCR beta chains of equal frequency, HLA-associated ones were more clonally expanded in a later analysis. In a later analysis, a missense DCLRE1C variant was linked to TCR beta V- and J-gene trimming.

Trimming pared 5 bases from V and 5 bases from J, leaving 12 bases between. CDR1 SNHLY and CDR2 FYNNEI come from the germline V gene. The CDR3 is made up of 14 amino acids. The PCR was carried out with 60 Vbeta primers and 13 Jbeta primers. Libraries were prepared by immunoSEQ multiplex PCR; TCRdb keeps only in-frame clonotypes and omits some of them. This sample has 55,000 to 80,000 clones, with less than 85% found just once. V usage is TRBV2 and J usage is TRBJ1-4; D uncertain. The sample comprised PBMCs. This TCR came from a young woman in good health and CMV-seronegative. The CDR3 spells CASSIPRENEKLFF. DNA for the CDR3: TGTGCCAGCAGTATACCCCGCGAGAATGAAAAACTGTTTTTT.